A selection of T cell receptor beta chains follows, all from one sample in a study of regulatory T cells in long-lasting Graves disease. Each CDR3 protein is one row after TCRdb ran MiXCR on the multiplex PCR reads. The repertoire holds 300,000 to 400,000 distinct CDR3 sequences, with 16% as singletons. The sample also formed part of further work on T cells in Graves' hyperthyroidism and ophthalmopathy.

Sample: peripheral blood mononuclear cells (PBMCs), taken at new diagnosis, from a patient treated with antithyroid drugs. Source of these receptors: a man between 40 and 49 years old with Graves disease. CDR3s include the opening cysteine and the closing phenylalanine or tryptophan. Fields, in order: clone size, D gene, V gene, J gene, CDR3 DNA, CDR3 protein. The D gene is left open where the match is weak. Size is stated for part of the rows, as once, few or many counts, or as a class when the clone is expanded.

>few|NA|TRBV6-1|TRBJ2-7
TGTGCCAGCATGGGCAGCGGACACTACGAGCAGTACTTC
CASMGSGHYEQYF
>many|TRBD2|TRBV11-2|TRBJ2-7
TGTGCCAGCAGCTTAGTAGGTAGCGGGGCAATCTACGAGCAGTACTTC
CASSLVGSGAIYEQYF
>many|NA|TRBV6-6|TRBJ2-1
TGTGCCAGCAGTTACTCGACGTACAATGAGCAGTTCTTC
CASSYSTYNEQFF
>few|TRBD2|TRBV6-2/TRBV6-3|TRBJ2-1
TGTGCCAGCAGTAGGGGACTAGCGGGGGGTGGGTACGATGAGCAGTTCTTC
CASSRGLAGGGYDEQFF
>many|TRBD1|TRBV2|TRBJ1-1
TGTGCCAGCAGGGACAGGACGAACACTGAAGCTTTCTTT
CASRDRTNTEAFF
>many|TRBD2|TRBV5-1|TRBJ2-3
TGCGCCAGCAGCCCCGGACTAGCGGAGAGCACAGATACGCAGTATTTT
CASSPGLAESTDTQYF
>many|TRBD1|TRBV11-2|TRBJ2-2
TGTGCCAGCAGCCCCGGACAGGGAACGACCGGGGAGCTGTTTTTT
CASSPGQGTTGELFF
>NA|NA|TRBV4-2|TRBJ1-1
TGTGCCAGCAGCCTAACGGACGGTCCCTACACTGAAGCTTTCTTT
CASSLTDGPYTEAFF
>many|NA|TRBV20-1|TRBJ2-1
TGCAGTGCTAGAGATCAAGGGGGGGGACTCGGGCAGTTCTTC
CSARDQGGGLGQFF
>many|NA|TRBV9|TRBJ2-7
TGTGCCAGCAGCGTAGCTTCGGGCAGCGCCTACGAGCAGTACTTC
CASSVASGSAYEQYF
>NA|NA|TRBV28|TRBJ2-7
TGTGCCAGCACTTCTCAGGGGTACGAGCAGTACTTC
CASTSQGYEQYF
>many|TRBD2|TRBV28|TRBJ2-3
TGTGCCAGTGACGGACTAGCAACAGATACGCAGTATTTT
CASDGLATDTQYF
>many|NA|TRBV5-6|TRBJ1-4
TGTGCCAGCAGCTTGAAAACAACTAATGAAAAACTGTTTTTT
CASSLKTTNEKLFF
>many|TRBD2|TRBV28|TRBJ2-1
TGTGCCAGCAGTTCCATAGCGGGGGGGAACGATGAGCAGTTCTTC
CASSSIAGGNDEQFF
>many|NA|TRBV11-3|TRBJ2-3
TGTGCCAGCAGCCCCCGGACGGACGATACGCAGTATTTT
CASSPRTDDTQYF
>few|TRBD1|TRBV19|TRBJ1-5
TGTGCCAGTAGTACCCTTCCGAACAGGGGACGGAGCAATCAGCCCCAGCATTTT
CASSTLPNRGRSNQPQHF
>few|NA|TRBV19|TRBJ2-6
TGTGCCAGTAGTCGGTCCAGGAACTCTGGGGCCAACGTCCTGACTTTC
CASSRSRNSGANVLTF
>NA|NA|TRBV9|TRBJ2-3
TGTGCCAGCAGCGTAGCTACGACAGCGGGAGATACGCAGTATTTT
CASSVATTAGDTQYF
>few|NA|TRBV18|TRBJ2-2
TGTGCCAGCTCACCACGGAGGGAGATTGGCACCGGGGAGCTGTTTTTT
CASSPRREIGTGELFF
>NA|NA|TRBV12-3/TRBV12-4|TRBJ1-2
TGTGCCAGCACCGGTATATTGGATCGGGACAACAATGGCTACACCTTC
CASTGILDRDNNGYTF
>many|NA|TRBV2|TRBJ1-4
TGTGCCAGCAAAAGGGCTAATGAAAAACTGTTTTTT
CASKRANEKLFF
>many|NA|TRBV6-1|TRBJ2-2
TGTGCCAGCACCCTGTTCAGCCAATCCTCAACCATCGGGGAGCTGTTTTTT
CASTLFSQSSTIGELFF
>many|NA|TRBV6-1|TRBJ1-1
TGTGCCAGCAGCCCCCTCACGAACACTGAAGCTTTCTTT
CASSPLTNTEAFF
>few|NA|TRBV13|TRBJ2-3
TGTGCCAGCAGCCCATCTCGCGGCCCAGATACGCAGTATTTT
CASSPSRGPDTQYF
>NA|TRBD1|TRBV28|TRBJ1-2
TGTGCCATCAGGGGGGTTAGCTATGGCTACACCTTC
CAIRGVSYGYTF
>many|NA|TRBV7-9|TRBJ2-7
TGTGCCAGCAGCTTGACCATGGGCGAGCAGTACTTC
CASSLTMGEQYF
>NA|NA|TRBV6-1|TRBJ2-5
TGTGCCAGCAAGCCATTTGCAGAGACCCAGTACTTC
CASKPFAETQYF
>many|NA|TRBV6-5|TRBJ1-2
TGTGCCAGCAGTTACCCACTGACGGGGGCCCACTATGGCTACACCTTC
CASSYPLTGAHYGYTF
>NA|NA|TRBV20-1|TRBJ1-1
TGCAGTGCTAGAGAGGGCAGGGGAAACCTGAACACTGAAGCTTTCTTT
CSAREGRGNLNTEAFF
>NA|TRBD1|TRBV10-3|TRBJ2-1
TGTGCCATCAGTTCCGGGACAGGGGGCTACAATGAGCAGTTCTTC
CAISSGTGGYNEQFF
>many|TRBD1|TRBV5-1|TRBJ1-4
TGCGCCAGCAGCCCGGGACAGGTCCGCGGAAAACTGTTTTTT
CASSPGQVRGKLFF
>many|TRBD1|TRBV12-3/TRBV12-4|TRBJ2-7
TGTGCCAGCGGTTGGACAGGGGGCTACGAGCAGTACTTC
CASGWTGGYEQYF
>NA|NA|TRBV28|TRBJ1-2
TGTGCCAGCAGGCACGGGACACTACTTGATGGCTACACCTTC
CASRHGTLLDGYTF
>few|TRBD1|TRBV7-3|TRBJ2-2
TGTGCCAGCAATAAAAGACAGGGTGGCGGGGAGCTGTTTTTT
CASNKRQGGGELFF
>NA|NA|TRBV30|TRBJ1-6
TGTGCCTGGAGTCGAAGGAATAGTTCACCCCTCCACTTT
CAWSRRNSSPLHF